The 5 T cell receptor beta chains reported below all come from one sample, sequenced in a study of CD8 T cells in ankylosing spondylitis. TCRdb fed the 5' RACE reads into MiXCR, producing one record per CDR3 protein. There are about 140,000 distinct CDR3 sequences in the sample; 7.3% occur only once, and 12% lies in the top ten. The material sequenced was blood, either unsorted or a sorted T cell fraction (not recorded which). Every receptor here comes from a female donor with ankylosing spondylitis or in good health (not recorded which).

As to this clonotype: The junction shows a germline mismatch at one end, possibly a read error. The chain has TRBV20-1 and TRBJ2-1; 11 bases align to TRBD2. Germline lookup yields CDR1 DFQATT and CDR2 SNEGSKA (reference sequence). The CDR3 length is 17 residues. Written as DNA, the CDR3 is TGCTGTGCTAGAGATCCTAGCGGGGGGCCTCGTTACAATGAGCAGTTCTTC. This translates into CCARDPSGGPRYNEQFF.

The sample holds many counts of this clonotype. The CDR3 bases are TGTGCCAGCAGCAGAGAATCCGGGCAGGGTCCGTTTTTT. This codes for CASSRESGQGPFF. The genes are TRBV7-9 and TRBJ1-4; D may be TRBD1 (5 bases). With 5 bases removed from V and 16 bases from J, the gap between germline ends came to 20 bases. The CDR3 extends over 13 amino acids. Germline CDR1 SEHNR, CDR2 FQNEAQ (reference sequence).

Many counts were recorded for this clonotype. The chain carries TRBV18 and TRBJ1-3; D might be TRBD1 (5 bases). Germline CDR1 and CDR2: KGHSH and LQKENI. V was cut by 3 bases and J by 3 bases, with 15 bases left in between. The CDR3 has 16 residues. CDR3 region: CASSPIMDTLGNTIYF. For the CDR3, the DNA is TGTGCCAGCTCACCTATCATGGACACACTTGGAAACACCATATATTTT.

This clonotype was recorded at least ten times. The rearrangement uses TRBV7-8 and TRBJ1-5, with D uncertain. The CDR3 runs 14 residues. V lost 0 bases and J 7 bases, leaving 10 bases between the germline ends. Germline loops: CDR1 SGHVS, CDR2 FQNEAQ. CDR3 bases: TGTGCCAGCAGCTTAGCAGGCGGGAGACAGCCCCAGCATTTT. Translating it yields CASSLAGGRQPQHF.

The table lists this clonotype with many counts. The chain uses TRBV7-9 and TRBJ2-2, with D maybe TRBD1 (6 bases). Per germline, CDR1 SEHNR and CDR2 FQNEAQ (reference sequence). CDR3 size: 15 residues. V lost 5 bases and J lost 5, with 15 bases in between. CDR3 region: CASSHQGRQTGELFF. The CDR3 nucleotides read TGTGCCAGCAGCCACCAGGGGAGACAAACCGGGGAGCTGTTTTTT.